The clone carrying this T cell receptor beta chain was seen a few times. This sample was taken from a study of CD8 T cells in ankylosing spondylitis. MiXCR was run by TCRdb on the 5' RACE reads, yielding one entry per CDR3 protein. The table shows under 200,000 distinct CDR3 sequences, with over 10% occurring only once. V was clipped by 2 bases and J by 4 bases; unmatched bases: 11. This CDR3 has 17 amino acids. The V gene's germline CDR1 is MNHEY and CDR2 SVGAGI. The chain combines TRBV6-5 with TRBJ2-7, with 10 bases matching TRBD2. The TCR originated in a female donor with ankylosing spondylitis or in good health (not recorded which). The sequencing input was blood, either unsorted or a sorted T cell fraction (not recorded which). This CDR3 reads CASSYPMSGRARYEQYF. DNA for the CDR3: TGTGCCAGCAGTTACCCGATGAGCGGGAGGGCGAGGTACGAGCAGTACTTC.